These T cell receptor beta chains were read from a single sample in a study of identifying expanded T cells in peripheral blood. Sequencing was performed with immunoSEQ multiplex PCR; in TCRdb, only in-frame clones are kept and a portion is missing. The sample yields over 80,000 clones, 70% to 90% seen once. Source material: blood. These receptors came from a person between 18 and 70 years old in good health. CDR3s include the opening cysteine and the closing phenylalanine or tryptophan. The D gene is left open where the match is weak. Clone sizes are given selectively: once, few, many, or a class where the clone is expanded.

V: TRBV6-5
D: TRBD1
J: TRBJ2-1
size: once
DNA: TGTGCCAGCAGTTACTCCCCGGGACAGGGGGGAAATGAGCAGTTCTTC
CDR3: CASSYSPGQGGNEQFF

V: TRBV7-2
D: .
J: TRBJ1-4
size: .
DNA: TGTGCCAGCAGCTTAGAGGCCAGGGGTAATGAAAAACTGTTTTTT
CDR3: CASSLEARGNEKLFF

V: TRBV9
D: .
J: TRBJ1-1
size: many
DNA: TGTGCCAGCAGCGCGAGGTCAGGGGAAGCTTTCTTT
CDR3: CASSARSGEAFF

V: TRBV5-1
D: .
J: TRBJ1-1
size: .
DNA: TGCGCCAGCAGCTTGGAGGGAGGGACTGAAGCTTTCTTT
CDR3: CASSLEGGTEAFF

V: TRBV29-1
D: .
J: TRBJ2-2
size: .
DNA: TGCAGCGCCGCGTGGGGAAGCAACACCGGGGAGCTGTTTTTT
CDR3: CSAAWGSNTGELFF

V: TRBV6-4
D: .
J: TRBJ1-2
size: .
DNA: TGTGCCAGCAGCCCCTCCGGTGGGTCTAACTATGGCTACACCTTC
CDR3: CASSPSGGSNYGYTF

V: TRBV2
D: .
J: TRBJ2-4
size: .
DNA: TGTGCCAGCAGTTCGGTAGGGGAGGTTGGTGTAAACATTCAGTACTTC
CDR3: CASSSVGEVGVNIQYF

V: TRBV7-9
D: .
J: TRBJ2-7
size: .
DNA: TGTGCCAGCAGCTCCATGGACTACGAGCAGTACTTC
CDR3: CASSSMDYEQYF

V: TRBV6-5
D: TRBD1
J: TRBJ1-2
size: .
DNA: TGTGCCAGCAGTCCGGACAGGGTTTATGGCTACACCTTC
CDR3: CASSPDRVYGYTF

V: TRBV7-3
D: .
J: TRBJ2-6
size: .
DNA: TGTGCCAGCAGCTTAATCCAAGCGGGCGTCCTGACTTTC
CDR3: CASSLIQAGVLTF

V: TRBV7-2
D: TRBD2
J: TRBJ2-3
size: .
DNA: TGTGCCAGCAGCTTAGCGGCGTCTAGCGGGGGGGTCACAGATACGCAGTATTTT
CDR3: CASSLAASSGGVTDTQYF

V: TRBV29-1
D: TRBD1
J: TRBJ1-1
size: .
DNA: TGCAGCGTTGGGGCAGGGGGGGGCGGCTCGAACACTGAAGCTTTCTTT
CDR3: CSVGAGGGGSNTEAFF

V: TRBV4-3
D: .
J: TRBJ1-4
size: .
DNA: TGCGCCAGCAGCCAAGTCCGCGGAAAACTGTTTTTT
CDR3: CASSQVRGKLFF

V: TRBV6-1
D: .
J: TRBJ1-1
size: once
DNA: TGTGCCAGCAGGGTACAGGCCAATACTGAAGCTTTCTTT
CDR3: CASRVQANTEAFF

V: TRBV9
D: .
J: TRBJ2-3
size: .
DNA: TGTGCCAGCAGCGTAGGGCAAGATACGCAGTATTTT
CDR3: CASSVGQDTQYF

V: TRBV19
D: .
J: TRBJ2-6
size: .
DNA: TGTGCCAGTAGTATTGAATTAGGCTGGGCCAACGTCCTGACTTTC
CDR3: CASSIELGWANVLTF

V: TRBV9
D: .
J: TRBJ2-7
size: .
DNA: TGTGCCAGCAGCCGATGGGACCGAACCTACGAGCAGTACTTC
CDR3: CASSRWDRTYEQYF

V: TRBV5-4
D: .
J: TRBJ1-1
size: .
DNA: TGTGCCAGCAGCCGATTCCCCAGGAAATCATCGTACCCTGAAGCTTTCTTT
CDR3: CASSRFPRKSSYPEAFF

V: TRBV9
D: TRBD1
J: TRBJ1-1
size: .
DNA: TGTGCCAGCAGCGTAGACGGGACAGGGCATCTTGGCACTGAAGCTTTCTTT
CDR3: CASSVDGTGHLGTEAFF

V: TRBV29-1
D: .
J: TRBJ1-4
size: .
DNA: TGCAGCGGCGCAGGACCTGAAAAACTGTTTTTT
CDR3: CSGAGPEKLFF

V: TRBV14
D: TRBD1
J: TRBJ2-5
size: .
DNA: TGTGCCAGCAGCCAAGATCTGGGGTACGACAGGGGTCGGGAGACCCAGTACTTC
CDR3: CASSQDLGYDRGRETQYF

V: TRBV11-2
D: TRBD1
J: TRBJ1-1
size: .
DNA: TGTGCCAGCAGCTACATCGGGACAGCCAATGAAGCTTTCTTT
CDR3: CASSYIGTANEAFF

V: TRBV4-1
D: TRBD1
J: TRBJ1-1
size: .
DNA: TGCGCCAGCAGCCAAGTTATGGGACAGCTCACTGAAGCTTTCTTT
CDR3: CASSQVMGQLTEAFF

V: TRBV19
D: .
J: TRBJ1-6
size: .
DNA: TGTGCCAGTAGTATTTCGGCCGCTGCCGGAGATAATTCACCCCTCCACTTT
CDR3: CASSISAAAGDNSPLHF

V: TRBV4-1
D: TRBD1
J: TRBJ1-2
size: .
DNA: TGCGCCAGCAGCCAAGGACCAGGGGGCAACTATGGCTACACCTTC
CDR3: CASSQGPGGNYGYTF

V: TRBV18
D: .
J: TRBJ1-4
size: few
DNA: TGTGCCAGCTCACCCAAATCGACAGGCAGTAATGAAAAACTGTTTTTT
CDR3: CASSPKSTGSNEKLFF

V: TRBV2
D: TRBD1
J: TRBJ1-6
size: .
DNA: TGTGCCAGCAGCGATTCGACAGGGTGGGAGTATAATTCACCCCTCCACTTT
CDR3: CASSDSTGWEYNSPLHF

V: TRBV5-5
D: TRBD1
J: TRBJ1-1
size: .
DNA: TGTGCCAGCAGCTTGGGACCGGGACAGGGGGAAGTGAACACTGAAGCTTTCTTT
CDR3: CASSLGPGQGEVNTEAFF

V: TRBV27
D: .
J: TRBJ1-2
size: .
DNA: TGTGCCAGCAGGGGGTACGCGTATGGCTACACCTTC
CDR3: CASRGYAYGYTF

V: TRBV11-3
D: .
J: TRBJ2-6
size: .
DNA: TGTGCCAGCAGCCCCGGGACACGGACTTCTGGGGCCAACGTCCTGACTTTC
CDR3: CASSPGTRTSGANVLTF

V: TRBV7-6
D: .
J: TRBJ2-5
size: .
DNA: TGTGCCAGCAGCTTAAATGAGGGCGCGGGAGAGACCCAGTACTTC
CDR3: CASSLNEGAGETQYF

V: TRBV14
D: .
J: TRBJ2-1
size: .
DNA: TGTGCCAGCAGCCAAGAAGGGGGGTTTTGGAATGAGCAGTTCTTC
CDR3: CASSQEGGFWNEQFF

V: TRBV19
D: .
J: TRBJ2-7
size: .
DNA: TGTGCCAGTAGTGAATCCGTTTGGCTCGAGCAGTACTTC
CDR3: CASSESVWLEQYF

V: TRBV2
D: .
J: TRBJ2-5
size: .
DNA: TGTGCCAGCAGTCAAATCCCCAACCTGGGGAACTTC
CDR3: CASSQIPNLGNF

V: TRBV4-1
D: .
J: TRBJ1-3
size: .
DNA: TGCGCCAGCAGCCAAGATCTCGGGGGGGTCTTCGGAAACACCATATATTTT
CDR3: CASSQDLGGVFGNTIYF

V: TRBV5-8
D: TRBD1
J: TRBJ2-7
size: .
DNA: TGTGCCAGCAGTTCGCCGGGACAGGGATTACACGAGCAGTACTTC
CDR3: CASSSPGQGLHEQYF

V: TRBV5-1
D: TRBD1
J: TRBJ2-3
size: .
DNA: TGCGCCAGCAGTCCCGGGACAGGGAGTTGGGGCACAGATACGCAGTATTTT
CDR3: CASSPGTGSWGTDTQYF

V: TRBV19
D: .
J: TRBJ1-2
size: .
DNA: TGTGCCAGTAGAAAAGGGCAGGGTTATAACTATGGCTACACCTTC
CDR3: CASRKGQGYNYGYTF

V: TRBV19
D: TRBD1
J: TRBJ2-1
size: .
DNA: TGTGCCAGTAGTAAAGGACAGGGCTCCTACAATGAGCAGTTCTTC
CDR3: CASSKGQGSYNEQFF

V: TRBV6-5
D: .
J: TRBJ1-4
size: .
DNA: TGTGCCAGCAGTCCAGGGTGGGACGGTGAAAAACTGTTTTTT
CDR3: CASSPGWDGEKLFF

V: TRBV19
D: TRBD1
J: TRBJ1-4
size: .
DNA: TGTGCCAGTAGAGGGGGCGAACTGTTTTTT
CDR3: CASRGGELFF

V: TRBV4-3
D: .
J: TRBJ2-7
size: .
DNA: TGCGCCAGCAGCCAAGCCTTGGGGGGATCTGACGAGCAGTACTTC
CDR3: CASSQALGGSDEQYF

V: TRBV7-8
D: .
J: TRBJ2-6
size: .
DNA: TGTGCCAGCAGACCCACCTCAGGGGCCGCCTACACTGGGGCCAACGTCCTGACTTTC
CDR3: CASRPTSGAAYTGANVLTF

V: TRBV29-1
D: TRBD1
J: TRBJ1-4
size: .
DNA: TGCAGCGCTGGGGACAGGCGAAGTGAAAAACTGTTTTTT
CDR3: CSAGDRRSEKLFF

V: TRBV7-2
D: .
J: TRBJ1-2
size: once
DNA: TGTGCCAGCAGCTTAGACAGGGAGGGGTATGGCTACACCTTC
CDR3: CASSLDREGYGYTF